Shown below are 3 T cell receptor beta chains from a single sample sequenced in a study of cytomegalovirus exposure and HLA in healthy donors. The PCR contained 60 Vbeta and 13 Jbeta primers. Sequencing used immunoSEQ multiplex PCR; TCRdb keeps in-frame clones, though not all of them. The data show fewer than 60,000 clones, roughly 60% seen once. The sample comprised PBMCs. Receptor source: a human donor in good health.

The chain is built from TRBV4-1 and TRBJ2-3; TRBD2 matches 7 bases. The CDR3 covers 15 residues. The germline CDR1 and CDR2 sequences are MGHRA and YSYEKL. V gave up 3 bases and J gave up 4 bases; unmatched junction bases: 7. CDR3: CASSQLGGKSDTQYF. Here the CDR3 DNA reads TGCGCCAGCAGCCAGTTGGGGGGGAAGTCAGATACGCAGTATTTT.

This clone was picked up a small number of times. The V call is TRBV27, the J call TRBJ1-2; 7 bases are a match to TRBD1. Germline V gene lookup returns CDR1 MNHEY and CDR2 SMNVEV (reference sequence). The CDR3 length is 16 residues. V dropped 10 bases and J dropped 7; count of bases not matched to a gene: 21. The CDR3 loop is CANDVKQTGAGGGYTF. DNA of the CDR3: TGTGCCAACGACGTAAAACAAACAGGGGCGGGAGGTGGCTACACCTTC.

The CDR3 region is CSVRTRGNTIYF. The DNA for the CDR3 is TGCAGCGTCAGAACCCGCGGAAACACCATATATTTT. The chain is built from TRBV29-1 and TRBJ1-3; D is uncertain. The CDR3 is made up of 12 amino acids. V was clipped by 6 bases and J by 4 bases, with 10 bases between them. Germline values: CDR1 SQVTM, CDR2 ANQGSEA.